This T cell receptor (beta chain) was captured by sequencing in a study of blood T cell repertoires in COVID-19. The CDR3 has 11 amino acids. The germline V gene encodes CDR1 MNHNS and CDR2 SASEGT. Trimming shortened V by 2 bases and J by 8 bases, and 6 bases separated the two germline ends. TCRdb's copy holds only in-frame clones and misses some; the assay was immunoSEQ multiplex PCR. The sample shows over 45,000 clones, around 87% of them seen only once. The chain has TRBV6-1 and TRBJ1-1; unclear D gene. The sample comprised peripheral blood. The sequence was collected from a man aged 45-65 years with active COVID-19. CDR3 amino acids: CASSELEEAFF. CDR3 coding DNA: TGTGCCAGCAGTGAATTGGAGGAAGCTTTCTTT.